The sequence of this TCR beta chain was determined in a study of T cell changes during pregnancy in multiple sclerosis. Germline CDR1 SGHAT, CDR2 FQNNGV. There are 16 residues in the CDR3. V trimming: 4 bases; J trimming: 9 bases; junction bases outside the gene matches: 8. Repertoires were generated with immunoSEQ multiplex PCR, while TCRdb's copy carries only in-frame clones and drops some. This table holds 90,000 to 95,000 clones, approximately 92% found once. The source of this sequence is a female donor with multiple sclerosis, enrolled in a pregnancy study. This chain joins TRBV11-2 and TRBJ2-1; 14 bases are a match to TRBD2. The material was peripheral blood, obtained in the first trimester of pregnancy. As DNA, the CDR3 is TGTGCCAGCAGCTCAGAGACTAGCGGGGGGGCGGGTGAGCAGTTCTTC. It is translated as CASSSETSGGAGEQFF.